Listed here are 7 T cell receptor beta chains from one sample, sequenced in a study of blood T cell repertoires in COVID-19. Method: immunoSEQ multiplex PCR; TCRdb's copy keeps in-frame clones and lacks some. The sample yields 390,000 or so clones, around nine tenths seen once. The specimen was PBMCs or T cells enriched from blood (not recorded which). Receptor source: a woman in her forties or fifties who had recovered from COVID-19.

The V call is TRBV7-2, the J call TRBJ1-2, with D possibly matching TRBD1 (6 bases). CDR1 is SGHTA and CDR2 is FQGNSA in the germline V gene. This CDR3 is 14 amino acids long. With 4 bases removed from V and 0 bases from J, the gap between germline ends came to 9 bases. CDR3 residues: CASSWGHTNYGYTF. Written as DNA, the CDR3 is TGTGCCAGCAGCTGGGGACACACTAACTATGGCTACACCTTC.

The chain links TRBV2 to TRBJ1-6; D gene unclear. V gave up 4 bases and J gave up 0 bases, with 7 bases separating them. This CDR3 is 15 amino acids long. Germline assignment: CDR1 SNHLY and CDR2 FYNNEI. The CDR3 here is CASSGRSSYNSPLHF. CDR3 nucleotides: TGTGCCAGCAGTGGTAGGAGCTCCTATAATTCACCCCTCCACTTT. The complete variable domain, with remaining parts taken from reference TRBV2 and TRBJ1-6, reads EPEVTQTPSHQVTQMGQEVILRCVPISNHLYFYWYRQILGQKVEFLVSFYNNEISEKSEIFDDQFSVERPDGSNFTLKIRSTKLEDSAMYFCASSGRSSYNSPLHFGNGTRLTVT.

The count of this clone is one. The chain employs TRBV5-1 and TRBJ2-3; the D gene is possibly TRBD2 (6 bases). Germline lookup yields CDR1 SGHRS and CDR2 YFSETQ. This CDR3 is 15 amino acids long. V was shortened by 2 bases and J by 2 bases, with 12 bases between the two germline ends. Here the CDR3 reads CASSFQRVNTDTQYF. CDR3 nucleotide sequence: TGCGCCAGCAGCTTCCAGCGGGTCAACACAGATACGCAGTATTTT.

V is TRBV29-1 and J is TRBJ2-5; 13 bases agree with TRBD2. CDR3 size: 14 residues. With 5 bases clipped from V and 5 bases from J, the junction kept 5 bases outside the gene matches. CDR1 and CDR2 (germline): SQVTM, ANQGSEA. In DNA, the CDR3 is TGCAGCGTTTGGGAGACTAGCGGGAGGGAGACCCAGTACTTC. It translates to CSVWETSGRETQYF.

Only one count was recorded for this clone. This sequence joins TRBV27 and TRBJ2-1; D perhaps matches TRBD2 (6 bases). The CDR3 covers 16 residues. The germline gives CDR1 MNHEY, CDR2 SMNVEV (reference sequence). V shed 3 bases and J shed 0 bases, with 12 bases lying between them. CDR3 nucleotides: TGTGCCAGCAGTTTTGGCGGGGCCATCTCCTACAATGAGCAGTTCTTC. Amino acid sequence: CASSFGGAISYNEQFF.

The V and J genes are TRBV4-2 and TRBJ2-7; tentative D call: TRBD1 (6 bases). In germline, CDR1 is LGHNA, CDR2 YNFKEQ. The CDR3 loop spans 14 amino acids. V shed 1 base and J shed 3 bases, with 10 bases lying between them. CDR3 sequence (DNA): TGTGCCAGCAGCCAAGCCGAGGGGGACTACGAGCAGTACTTC. It yields the protein CASSQAEGDYEQYF.

The J gene is TRBJ1-1, the V gene TRBV6-5, with TRBD1 identical over 10 bases. The CDR3 contains 13 residues. Germline CDR1 MNHEY, CDR2 SVGAGI. Unmatched junction bases numbered 10, after V lost 7 bases and J lost 11 bases. The CDR3 loop reads CASIRDRGGPAFF. The CDR3 DNA reads as TGTGCCAGCATTAGGGACAGGGGTGGGCCCGCTTTCTTT.